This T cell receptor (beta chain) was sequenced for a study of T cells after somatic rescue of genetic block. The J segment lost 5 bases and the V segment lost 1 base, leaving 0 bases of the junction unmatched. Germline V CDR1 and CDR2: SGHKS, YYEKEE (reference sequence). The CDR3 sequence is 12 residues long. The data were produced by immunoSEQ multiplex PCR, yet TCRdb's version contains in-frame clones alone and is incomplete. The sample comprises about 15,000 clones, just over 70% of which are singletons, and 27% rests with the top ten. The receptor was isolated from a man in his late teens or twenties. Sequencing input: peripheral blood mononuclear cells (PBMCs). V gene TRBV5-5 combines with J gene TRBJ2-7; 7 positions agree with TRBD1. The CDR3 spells CASSLTGDEQYF. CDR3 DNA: TGTGCCAGCAGCTTGACAGGGGACGAGCAGTACTTC.